The 11 T cell receptor beta chains reported below all come from one sample, sequenced in a study of shared clonotypes between healthy human individuals. TCRdb's table, derived via immunoSEQ multiplex PCR, lists solely in-frame clones and lacks some. The sample has about 1 million clones, around 74% seen once. Sequencing input: memory CD4+ T cells sorted from blood. This sample's subset: CD45RA-negative fraction. These TCRs come from a young man in good health.

The rearrangement uses TRBV11-3 and TRBJ2-7; TRBD1 matches 9 bases. V gave up 5 bases and J gave up 7 bases; unmatched junction bases: 12. CDR1 and CDR2 from the germline V gene are SGHNT and YENEEA. CDR3 length: 15 amino acids. CDR3 sequence (DNA): TGTGCCAGCAGCCCCCAAACCGGGACAGGGCAGGAGCAGTACTTC. Its protein product is CASSPQTGTGQEQYF.

This clone was seen a single time. The gene calls are TRBV5-4 and TRBJ2-5, with TRBD1 matching over 7 bases. The CDR3 spans 13 residues. The trim removed 4 bases at V and 3 bases at J, leaving 3 bases unmatched. Germline CDR1 reads SGHNT; CDR2 reads YYREEE (reference sequence). The CDR3 DNA follows: TGTGCCAGCAGCGGGACAGTAAAAGAGACCCAGTACTTC. Its protein is CASSGTVKETQYF.

CDR3 amino acids: CAGERGEQFF. As DNA, the CDR3 is TGTGCGGGGGAGCGGGGAGAGCAGTTCTTC. The rearrangement links TRBV30 to TRBJ2-1, with 7 bases aligning to TRBD2. Germline-derived CDR1 and CDR2 are GTSNPN and SVGIG (reference sequence). The CDR3 is made up of 10 amino acids.

This clone was recorded once. It may be a read error: a sequence one base away is much more abundant. Other DNA variants within this sample encode the same CDR3. The rearrangement links TRBV7-2 to TRBJ2-3; D not resolved. Germline lookup yields CDR1 SGHTA and CDR2 FQGNSA. The CDR3 runs 12 residues. Trimming pared 0 bases from V and 4 bases from J, leaving 2 bases between. The CDR3 sequence: CASSLAPDTQYF. CDR3 coding DNA: TGTGCCAGCAGCTTAGCTCCAGATACGCAGTATTTT.

V and J are TRBV6-5 and TRBJ2-3; D is unresolved. Germline CDR1 is MNHEY and CDR2 is SVGAGI. This CDR3 has 14 amino acids. Trimming cost V 8 bases and J 0 bases, with 12 bases left between them. CDR3 sequence (DNA): TGTGCCAGCTGGGCTCGACAAAGCACAGATACGCAGTATTTT. This gives the protein CASWARQSTDTQYF.

The genes are TRBV7-9 and TRBJ2-7; the match to TRBD1 covers 9 bases. Unmatched junction bases numbered 11, after V lost 4 bases and J lost 1 base. This CDR3 is built from 17 residues. CDR1 and CDR2 from the germline V gene are SEHNR and FQNEAQ (reference sequence). CDR3 sequence (DNA): TGTGCCAGCAGCTCCCAGAGACAGGGGGTAATTTCCTACGAGCAGTACTTC. Amino acids: CASSSQRQGVISYEQYF. The full variable domain, in which reference TRBV7-9 and TRBJ2-7 provide the parts outside the CDR3, is DTGVSQNPRHKITKRGQNVTFRCDPISEHNRLYWYRQTLGQGPEFLTYFQNEAQLEKSRLLSDRFSAERPKGSFSTLEIQRTEQGDSAMYLCASSSQRQGVISYEQYFGPGTRLTVT.

CDR3: CASSATGNTGELFF. In DNA form, the CDR3 reads TGTGCCAGCAGCGCGACAGGGAACACCGGGGAGCTGTTTTTT. This chain links TRBV2 with TRBJ2-2; possibly TRBD1 for D (6 bases). The germline CDR1 and CDR2 sequences are SNHLY and FYNNEI. The CDR3 has 14 residues. With 6 bases removed from V and 1 base from J, the gap between germline ends came to 9 bases.

The chain joins TRBV10-3 to TRBJ2-3, with 9 positions matching TRBD2. The J segment lost 3 bases and the V segment lost 6 bases, leaving 7 bases of the junction unmatched. The CDR3 has 15 amino acids. Germline values: CDR1 ENHRY, CDR2 SYGVKD. The CDR3 DNA follows: TGTGCCATCAGCGAGACTAGCGGCGCTACAGATACGCAGTATTTT. Its protein is CAISETSGATDTQYF.

In its sample, this clone was seen a few times. A clone one base away is much larger, so this may be a read error. This rearrangement joins TRBV7-6 to TRBJ2-2; D not certain. The CDR3 covers 14 residues. Germline V gene lookup returns CDR1 SGHVS and CDR2 FNYEAQ. V lost 2 bases to trimming and J lost 1 base, with 5 bases between them. The CDR3 is CASSLKLNTGELFF. The CDR3 coding sequence is TGTGCCAGCAGCTTAAAACTGAACACCGGGGAGCTGTTTTTT.

This clone was counted only a few times. The V gene is TRBV4-3, the J gene TRBJ2-7; D possibly uses TRBD1 or TRBD2 (5 bases each). This CDR3 comprises 15 residues. Germline-derived CDR1 and CDR2 are LGHNA and YSLEER. The V gene lost 2 bases and the J gene lost 6 bases, with 17 bases spanning the gap. Here the CDR3 reads CASSQIGTPATEQYF. The DNA of the CDR3 is TGCGCCAGCAGCCAAATCGGGACCCCGGCGACCGAGCAGTACTTC.

The V and J genes are TRBV10-3 and TRBJ2-7; possibly TRBD1 or TRBD2 for D (5 bases each). The CDR3 is 14 residues long. Germline CDR1 ENHRY, CDR2 SYGVKD. V was pared by 2 bases and J by 7 bases, with 15 bases between. The CDR3 nucleotides are TGTGCCATCAGTGAGGGCCATAGAGGGGAGGAGCAGTACTTC. Protein: CAISEGHRGEEQYF.